A selection of T cell receptor beta chains follows, all from one sample in a study of cytomegalovirus exposure and HLA in healthy donors. TCRdb keeps only in-frame clones here, not all; method: immunoSEQ multiplex PCR. Among 150,000 to 200,000 clones listed, around 69% were seen once. The sequencing input was PBMCs. The receptor source for this set is a woman in her thirties in good health and CMV-seronegative. CDR3s include the opening cysteine and the closing phenylalanine or tryptophan. D genes are given only for firm matches. For some rows the clone size is stated as once, few or many, or as a class when expanded; others skip it.

V gene	J gene	clone size	D gene	CDR3 protein	CDR3 DNA
TRBV2	TRBJ2-5	once	.	CASSAGMGHQETQYF	TGTGCCAGCAGTGCGGGGATGGGTCACCAAGAGACCCAGTACTTC
TRBV10-3	TRBJ1-1	.	.	CAISDKAPGDTEAFF	TGTGCCATCAGTGACAAAGCACCGGGGGACACTGAAGCTTTCTTT
TRBV28	TRBJ1-5	.	.	CASSPRPHHRGFNQPQHF	TGTGCCAGCAGTCCTCGGCCCCATCATAGGGGATTCAATCAGCCCCAGCATTTT
TRBV9	TRBJ2-1	.	.	CASSERDHEQFF	TGTGCCAGCAGCGAGAGAGATCACGAGCAGTTCTTC
TRBV9	TRBJ1-2	.	.	CASSVGEEVTF	TGTGCCAGCAGCGTCGGGGAAGAGGTCACCTTC
TRBV4-2	TRBJ1-2	.	TRBD1	CASSQGTGGYGYTF	TGTGCCAGCAGCCAAGGGACAGGGGGCTATGGCTACACCTTC
TRBV6-5	TRBJ1-6	.	TRBD1	CASSKDRGLFSPLHF	TGTGCCAGCAGCAAGGACAGGGGGCTATTTTCACCCCTCCACTTT
TRBV6-5	TRBJ2-6	.	.	CASTTEGSGANVLTF	TGTGCCAGCACAACGGAAGGGAGTGGGGCCAACGTCCTGACTTTC
TRBV4-3	TRBJ2-3	.	TRBD2	CASSQGRTSGGEYTDTQYF	TGCGCCAGCAGCCAAGGGAGGACTAGCGGGGGAGAATACACAGATACGCAGTATTTT
TRBV7-3	TRBJ2-3	.	TRBD2	CASSPGTSVTDTQYF	TGTGCCAGCAGCCCAGGGACTAGCGTGACAGATACGCAGTATTTT
TRBV29-1	TRBJ1-2	.	.	CSAGNRHYGYTF	TGCAGCGCAGGGAACAGACACTATGGCTACACCTTC
TRBV18	TRBJ1-2	.	TRBD1	CASSTRQGPNYGYTF	TGTGCCAGCTCAACCCGACAGGGTCCTAACTATGGCTACACCTTC